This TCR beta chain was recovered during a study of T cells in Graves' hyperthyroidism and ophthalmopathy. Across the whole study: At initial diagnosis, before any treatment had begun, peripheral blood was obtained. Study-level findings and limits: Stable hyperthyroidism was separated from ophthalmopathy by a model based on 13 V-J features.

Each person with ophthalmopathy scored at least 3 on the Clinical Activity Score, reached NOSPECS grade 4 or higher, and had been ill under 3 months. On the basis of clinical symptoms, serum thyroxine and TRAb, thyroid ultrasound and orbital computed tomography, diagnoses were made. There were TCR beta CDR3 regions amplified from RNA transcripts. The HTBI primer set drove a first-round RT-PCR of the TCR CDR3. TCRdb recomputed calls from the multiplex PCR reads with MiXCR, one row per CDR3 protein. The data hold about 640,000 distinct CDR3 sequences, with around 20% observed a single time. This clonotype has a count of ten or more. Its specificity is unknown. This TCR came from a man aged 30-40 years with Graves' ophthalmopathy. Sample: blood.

The CDR3 region is CAWSPRLYSYNEQFF. CDR3 coding DNA: TGTGCCTGGAGTCCGCGACTGTACTCCTACAATGAGCAGTTCTTC. This chain connects TRBV30 to TRBJ2-1; D remains unclear. Deletions cut 2 bases from V and 0 bases from J, with 11 bases between. Germline-derived CDR1 and CDR2 are GTSNPN and SVGIG (reference sequence). CDR3 size: 15 residues.